This T cell receptor (beta chain) was documented in a study of PD-L1 blockade in urothelial cancer. Study information: Timepoints chosen for blood analysis were 3 weeks (second dose) and 6 weeks after treatment start.

Using immunoSEQ multiplex PCR, the repertoire was profiled, and TCRdb retains in-frame clones only, with some absent. In the table there are some 40,000 clones, around four fifths of which are singletons. Germline-derived CDR1 and CDR2 are SGHRS and YFSETQ. Trimming cost V 6 bases and J 10 bases, with 23 bases left between them. The CDR3 loop spans 15 amino acids. Study results and caveats: At 3 weeks on treatment, tumor-associated clones expanded more with durable benefit.

As for this clone: Its antigen is unidentified.

As to time point: pretreatment peripheral blood. Each patient gave between 1 and 8 samples, pretreatment and on-treatment. The sequence was collected from a man of 80 years or more with urothelial cancer. The input for sequencing was PBMCs, taken around atezolizumab (anti-PD-L1) treatment. The rearrangement uses TRBV5-1 and TRBJ2-1; tentative D call: TRBD2 (6 bases). DNA for the CDR3: TGCGCCAGCACTCTATCCGGGACGGGAGTGGGGGAGCAGTTCTTC. It codes for CASTLSGTGVGEQFF. The full variable domain, with the rest looked up from reference TRBV5-1 and TRBJ2-1, is KAGVTQTPRYLIKTRGQQVTLSCSPISGHRSVSWYQQTPGQGLQFLFEYFSETQRNKGNFPGRFSGRQFSNSRSEMNVSTLELGDSALYLCASTLSGTGVGEQFFGPGTRLTVL.